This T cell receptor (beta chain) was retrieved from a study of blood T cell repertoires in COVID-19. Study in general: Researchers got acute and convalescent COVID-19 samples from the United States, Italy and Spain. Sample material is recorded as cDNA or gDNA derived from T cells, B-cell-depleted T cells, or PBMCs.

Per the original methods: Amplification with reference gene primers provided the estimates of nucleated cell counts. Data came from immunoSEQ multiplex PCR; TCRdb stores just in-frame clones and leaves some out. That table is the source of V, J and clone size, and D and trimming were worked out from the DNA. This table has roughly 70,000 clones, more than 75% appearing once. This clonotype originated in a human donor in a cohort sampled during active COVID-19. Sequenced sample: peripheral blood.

The DNA of the CDR3 is TGCGCCAGCAGCTTGACAGGGGATAAGCAGCCCCAGCATTTT. This translates into CASSLTGDKQPQHF. The chain carries TRBV5-1 and TRBJ1-5; the match to TRBD1 covers 7 bases. The V gene's germline CDR1 is SGHRS and CDR2 YFSETQ. CDR3 length: 14 residues. Trimming took 1 base from V and 7 from J; bases not matched to a gene: 5. Drawing the rest from reference TRBV5-1 and TRBJ1-5, the complete variable domain is KAGVTQTPRYLIKTRGQQVTLSCSPISGHRSVSWYQQTPGQGLQFLFEYFSETQRNKGNFPGRFSGRQFSNSRSEMNVSTLELGDSALYLCASSLTGDKQPQHFGDGTRLSIL.